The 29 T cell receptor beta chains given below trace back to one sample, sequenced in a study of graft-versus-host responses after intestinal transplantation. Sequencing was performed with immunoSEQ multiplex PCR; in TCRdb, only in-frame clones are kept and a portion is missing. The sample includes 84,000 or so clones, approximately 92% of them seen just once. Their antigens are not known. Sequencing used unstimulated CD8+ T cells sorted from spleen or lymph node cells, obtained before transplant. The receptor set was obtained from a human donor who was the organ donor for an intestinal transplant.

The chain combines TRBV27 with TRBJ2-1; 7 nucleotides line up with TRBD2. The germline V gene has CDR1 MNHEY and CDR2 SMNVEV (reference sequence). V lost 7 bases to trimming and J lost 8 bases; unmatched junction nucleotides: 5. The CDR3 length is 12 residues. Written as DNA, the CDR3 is TGTGCCAGCACCCATGGGGGGGATGAGCAGTTCTTC. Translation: CASTHGGDEQFF.

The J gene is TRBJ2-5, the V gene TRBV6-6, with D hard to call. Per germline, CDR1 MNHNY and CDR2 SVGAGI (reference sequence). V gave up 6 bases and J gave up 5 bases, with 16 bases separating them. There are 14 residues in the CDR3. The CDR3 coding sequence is TGTGCCAGCAGGACTGGAAAACTTGTGGAGACCCAGTACTTC. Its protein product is CASRTGKLVETQYF.

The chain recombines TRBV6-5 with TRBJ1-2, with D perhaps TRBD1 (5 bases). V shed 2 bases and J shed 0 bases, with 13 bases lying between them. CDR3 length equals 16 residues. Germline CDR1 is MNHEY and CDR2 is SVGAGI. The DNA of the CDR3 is TGTGCCAGCAGTTACCGCGGGGAGGGGACTAACTATGGCTACACCTTC. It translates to CASSYRGEGTNYGYTF.

The CDR3: CASTPHLRIGGSVYEQYF. CDR3 coding DNA: TGCGCCAGCACCCCACACCTAAGGATCGGGGGATCAGTATACGAGCAGTACTTC. V is TRBV4-3 and J is TRBJ2-7, with D possibly TRBD2 on 6 matching bases. Trimming cost V 7 bases and J 4 bases, with 29 bases left between them. The CDR3 totals 18 residues. From germline, CDR1 is LGHNA and CDR2 YSLEER.

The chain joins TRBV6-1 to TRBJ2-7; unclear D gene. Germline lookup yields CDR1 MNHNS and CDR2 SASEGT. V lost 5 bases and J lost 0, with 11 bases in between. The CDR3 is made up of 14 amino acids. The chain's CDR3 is CASSLTESSYEQYF. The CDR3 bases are TGTGCCAGCAGTTTAACGGAGAGCTCCTACGAGCAGTACTTC.

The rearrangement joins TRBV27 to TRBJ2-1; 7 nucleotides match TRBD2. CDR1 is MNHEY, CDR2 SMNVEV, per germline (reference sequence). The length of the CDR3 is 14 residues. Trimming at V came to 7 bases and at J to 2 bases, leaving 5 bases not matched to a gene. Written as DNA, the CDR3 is TGTGCCAGCAACCAGGGAGGGGCCTACAATGAGCAGTTCTTC. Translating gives CASNQGGAYNEQFF.

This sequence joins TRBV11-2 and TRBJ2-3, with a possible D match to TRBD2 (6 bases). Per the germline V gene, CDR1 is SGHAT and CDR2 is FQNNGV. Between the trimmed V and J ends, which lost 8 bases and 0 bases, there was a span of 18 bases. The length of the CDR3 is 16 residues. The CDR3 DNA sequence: TGTGCCAGCCTGAGGGACCGCGGGGAGAGCACAGATACGCAGTATTTT. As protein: CASLRDRGESTDTQYF.

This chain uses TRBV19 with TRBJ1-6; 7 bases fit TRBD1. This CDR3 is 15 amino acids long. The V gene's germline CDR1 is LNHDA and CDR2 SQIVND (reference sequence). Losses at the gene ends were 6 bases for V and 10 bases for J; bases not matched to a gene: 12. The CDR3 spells CASSAGTEGYSPLHF. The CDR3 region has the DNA TGTGCCAGTAGCGCCGGGACAGAGGGTTACTCACCCCTCCACTTT.

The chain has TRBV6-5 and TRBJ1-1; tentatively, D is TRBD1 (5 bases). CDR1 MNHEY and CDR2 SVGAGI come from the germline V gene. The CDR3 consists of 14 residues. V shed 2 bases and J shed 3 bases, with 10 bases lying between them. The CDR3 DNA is TGTGCCAGCAGTTACAAGGGGAGGGACACTGAAGCTTTCTTT. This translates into CASSYKGRDTEAFF.

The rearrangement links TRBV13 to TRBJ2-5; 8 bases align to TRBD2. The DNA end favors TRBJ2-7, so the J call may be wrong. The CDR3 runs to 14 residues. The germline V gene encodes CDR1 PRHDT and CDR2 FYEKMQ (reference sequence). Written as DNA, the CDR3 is TGTGCCAGCAGCCGCAGCGGGAGCCAGTACGAGCAGTACTTC. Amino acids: CASSRSGSQYEQYF.

The CDR3 DNA is TGTGCCAGCAGTTCCGAAGCGGCGCTCTCCTACGAGCAGTACTTC. Protein: CASSSEAALSYEQYF. The chain joins TRBV2 to TRBJ2-7; D is possibly TRBD2 (5 bases). Per germline, CDR1 SNHLY and CDR2 FYNNEI. This CDR3 has 15 residues. V shed 5 bases and J shed 0 bases, with 14 bases lying between them.

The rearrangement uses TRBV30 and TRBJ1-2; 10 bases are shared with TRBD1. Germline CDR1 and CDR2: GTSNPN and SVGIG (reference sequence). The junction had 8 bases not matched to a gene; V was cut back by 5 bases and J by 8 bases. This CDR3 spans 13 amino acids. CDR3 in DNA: TGTGCCTGGGGGGACAGGGGAGGTTTGGGCTACACCTTC. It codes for CAWGDRGGLGYTF.

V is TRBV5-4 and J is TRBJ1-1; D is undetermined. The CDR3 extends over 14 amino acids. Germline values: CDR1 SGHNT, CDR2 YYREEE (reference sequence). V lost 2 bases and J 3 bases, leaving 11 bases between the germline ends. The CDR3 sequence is CASSFIGRYTEAFF. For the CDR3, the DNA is TGTGCCAGCAGCTTTATTGGGCGATACACTGAAGCTTTCTTT. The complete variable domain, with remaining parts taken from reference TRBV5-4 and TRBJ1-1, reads ETGVTQSPTHLIKTRGQQVTLRCSSQSGHNTVSWYQQALGQGPQFIFQYYREEENGRGNFPPRFSGLQFPNYSSELNVNALELDDSALYLCASSFIGRYTEAFFGQGTRLTVV.

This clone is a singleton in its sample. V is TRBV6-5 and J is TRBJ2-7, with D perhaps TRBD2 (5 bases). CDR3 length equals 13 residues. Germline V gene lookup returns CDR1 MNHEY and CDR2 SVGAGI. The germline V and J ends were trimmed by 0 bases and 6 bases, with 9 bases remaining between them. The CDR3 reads CASSYSGETEQYF. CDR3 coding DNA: TGTGCCAGCAGTTACTCCGGGGAGACCGAGCAGTACTTC.

In DNA form, the CDR3 reads TGTGCCAGCAGCTTCGAAGGGGGGGCAGGGACTGAAGCTTTCTTT. This sequence encodes CASSFEGGAGTEAFF. The J gene is TRBJ1-1, the V gene TRBV9; the D gene is possibly TRBD1 (6 bases). V dropped 4 bases and J dropped 5 bases, with 18 bases sitting between them. CDR1 SGDLS and CDR2 YYNGEE come from the germline V gene. CDR3 length equals 15 residues.

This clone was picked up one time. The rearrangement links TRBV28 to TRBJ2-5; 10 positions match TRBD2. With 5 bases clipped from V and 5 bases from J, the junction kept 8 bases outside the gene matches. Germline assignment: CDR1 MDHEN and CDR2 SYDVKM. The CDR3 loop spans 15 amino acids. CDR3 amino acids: CASSQLLAGKETQYF. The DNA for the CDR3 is TGTGCCAGCAGTCAGCTACTAGCGGGGAAGGAGACCCAGTACTTC.

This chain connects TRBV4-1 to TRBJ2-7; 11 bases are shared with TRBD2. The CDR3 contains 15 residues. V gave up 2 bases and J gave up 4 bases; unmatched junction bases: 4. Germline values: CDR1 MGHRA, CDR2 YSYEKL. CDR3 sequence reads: CASSQLTSGTYEQYF. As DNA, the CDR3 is TGCGCCAGCAGCCAACTGACTAGCGGGACTTACGAGCAGTACTTC.

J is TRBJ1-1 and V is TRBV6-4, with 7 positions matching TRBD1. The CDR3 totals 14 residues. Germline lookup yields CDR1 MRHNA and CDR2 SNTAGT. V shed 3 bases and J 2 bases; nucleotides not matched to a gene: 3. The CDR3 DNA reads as TGTGCCAGCAGTGAAGGGACAGCAAACACTGAAGCTTTCTTT. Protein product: CASSEGTANTEAFF.

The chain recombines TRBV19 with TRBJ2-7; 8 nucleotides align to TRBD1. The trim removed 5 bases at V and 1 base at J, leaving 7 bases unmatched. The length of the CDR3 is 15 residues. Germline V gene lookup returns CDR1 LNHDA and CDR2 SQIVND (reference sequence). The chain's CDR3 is CASSVGQGLSYEQYF. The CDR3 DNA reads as TGTGCCAGTAGTGTAGGACAGGGACTTTCCTACGAGCAGTACTTC.

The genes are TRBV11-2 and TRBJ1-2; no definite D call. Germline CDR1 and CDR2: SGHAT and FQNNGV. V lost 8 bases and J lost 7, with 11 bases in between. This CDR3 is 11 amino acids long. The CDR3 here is CASPEGPGYTF. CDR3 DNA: TGTGCCAGCCCCGAGGGCCCTGGCTACACCTTC.

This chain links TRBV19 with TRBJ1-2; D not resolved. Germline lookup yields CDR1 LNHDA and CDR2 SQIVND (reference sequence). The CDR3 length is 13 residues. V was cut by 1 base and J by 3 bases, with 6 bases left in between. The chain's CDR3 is CASSIGLYYGYTF. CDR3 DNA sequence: TGTGCCAGTAGTATAGGTCTGTACTATGGCTACACCTTC. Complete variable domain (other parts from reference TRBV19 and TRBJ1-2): DGGITQSPKYLFRKEGQNVTLSCEQNLNHDAMYWYRQDPGQGLRLIYYSQIVNDFQKGDIAEGYSVSREKKESFPLTVTSAQKNPTAFYLCASSIGLYYGYTFGSGTRLTVV.

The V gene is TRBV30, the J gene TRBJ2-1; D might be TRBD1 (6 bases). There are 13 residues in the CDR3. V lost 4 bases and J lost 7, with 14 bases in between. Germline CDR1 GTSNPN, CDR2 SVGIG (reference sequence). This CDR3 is CAWTTGLGNEQFF. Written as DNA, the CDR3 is TGTGCCTGGACGACAGGCCTCGGGAATGAGCAGTTCTTC.

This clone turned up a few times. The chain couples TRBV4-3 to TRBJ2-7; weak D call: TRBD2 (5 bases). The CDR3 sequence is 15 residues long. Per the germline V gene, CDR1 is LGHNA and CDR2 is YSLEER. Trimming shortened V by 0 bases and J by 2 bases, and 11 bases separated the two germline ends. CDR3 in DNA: TGCGCCAGCAGCCAAGATCGAGGGCAACCCTACGAGCAGTACTTC. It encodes CASSQDRGQPYEQYF.

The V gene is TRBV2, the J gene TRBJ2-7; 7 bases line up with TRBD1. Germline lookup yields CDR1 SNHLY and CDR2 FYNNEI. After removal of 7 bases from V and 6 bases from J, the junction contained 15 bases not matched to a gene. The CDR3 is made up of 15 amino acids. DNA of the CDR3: TGTGCCAGCACCGATTTTAGGGGGCGTCTGGGCGAGCAGTACTTC. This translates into CASTDFRGRLGEQYF.

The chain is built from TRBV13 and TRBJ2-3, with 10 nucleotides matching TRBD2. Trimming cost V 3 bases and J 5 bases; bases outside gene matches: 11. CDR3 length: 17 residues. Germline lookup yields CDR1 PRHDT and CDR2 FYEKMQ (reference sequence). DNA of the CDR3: TGTGCCAGCAGCTTGCGGGGAAGCGGGGGGGCCGGAGATACGCAGTATTTT. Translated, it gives CASSLRGSGGAGDTQYF.

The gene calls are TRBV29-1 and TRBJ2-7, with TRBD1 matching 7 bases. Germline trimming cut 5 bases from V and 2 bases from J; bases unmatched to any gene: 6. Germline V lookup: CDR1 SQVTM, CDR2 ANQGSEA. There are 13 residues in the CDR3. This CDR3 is CSVTRDSAYEQYF. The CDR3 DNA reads TGCAGCGTTACCCGGGACAGTGCCTACGAGCAGTACTTC.

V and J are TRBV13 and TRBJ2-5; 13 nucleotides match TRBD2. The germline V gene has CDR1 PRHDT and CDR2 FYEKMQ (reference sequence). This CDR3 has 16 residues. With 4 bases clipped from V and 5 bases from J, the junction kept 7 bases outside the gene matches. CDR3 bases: TGTGCCAGCAGCTCAGGACTAGCGGGGGCCGGGGAGACCCAGTACTTC. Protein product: CASSSGLAGAGETQYF.

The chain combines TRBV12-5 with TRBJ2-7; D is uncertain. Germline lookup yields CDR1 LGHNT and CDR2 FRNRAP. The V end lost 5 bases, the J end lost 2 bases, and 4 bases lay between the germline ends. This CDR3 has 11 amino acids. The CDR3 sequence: CASGNTYEQYF. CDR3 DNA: TGTGCTAGTGGTAATACCTACGAGCAGTACTTC.

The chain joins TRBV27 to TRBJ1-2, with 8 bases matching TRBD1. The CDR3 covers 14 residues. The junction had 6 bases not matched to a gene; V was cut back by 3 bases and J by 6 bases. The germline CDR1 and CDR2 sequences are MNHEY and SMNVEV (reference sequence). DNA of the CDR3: TGTGCCAGCAGTTTCGACAGGGGATTCGATGGCTACACCTTC. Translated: CASSFDRGFDGYTF.